The 31 T cell receptor beta chains below all came from one sample that was sequenced in a study of tumor-infiltrating lymphocytes in primary liver carcinoma. Without any cell sorting, roughly 20-30 mg of bulk tissue yielded co-extracted RNA and DNA. Total RNA (around 500 ng) served as template for TCR beta cDNA synthesis primed by a constant-region primer. Three-round nested multiplex PCR performed with slightly modified ARM-PCR produced the TCR beta libraries. The study ran its first two PCR rounds for 9 to 10 cycles each, using TRBV1-TRBV30 forward primers and a C-beta reverse primer. Using its own MiXCR run on the multiplex PCR reads, TCRdb lists one record per CDR3 protein. Of fewer than 250,000 distinct CDR3 sequences in the sample, approximately 80% were seen once. The specimen was tumor tissue from primary liver carcinoma. Source of these receptors: a man aged 35 to 55 with primary liver carcinoma and hepatitis B virus infection.

The rearrangement joins TRBV9 to TRBJ2-1, with D unresolved. This CDR3 is built from 13 residues. CDR1 and CDR2 from the germline V gene are SGDLS and YYNGEE. Trimming left V 3 bases short and J 2 bases short, with 6 bases between. The CDR3 DNA reads as TGTGCCAGCAGCGCGACTCCCTACAATGAGCAGTTCTTC. Translation gives CASSATPYNEQFF.

J is TRBJ1-4 and V is TRBV6-1; a possible D gene is TRBD1 (5 bases). The CDR3 runs 20 residues. The V and J ends lost 4 bases and 6 bases respectively, with 30 bases between them. The germline CDR1 and CDR2 sequences are MNHNS and SASEGT. The CDR3 loop reads CASSAFLFGAALAADEKLFF. CDR3 nucleotide sequence: TGTGCCAGCAGTGCGTTTCTTTTCGGGGCAGCACTTGCTGCTGATGAAAAACTGTTTTTT.

Only a few counts were recorded for this clonotype. A much larger clonotype is one base distant, so this may be a read error. This chain links TRBV5-4 with TRBJ2-3; possibly TRBD2 for D (6 bases). Germline V gene data show CDR1 as SGHNT and CDR2 as YYREEE (reference sequence). This CDR3 is 16 amino acids long. CDR3 in amino acids: CANSPTSPSPTDTQYF. CDR3 DNA: TGTGCCAACAGCCCAACTAGCCCTAGCCCCACAGATACGCAGTATTTT.

The CDR3 nucleotides are TGTGCCATTCGGAGCACAGATATGCAGCATTTT. As protein: CAIRSTDMQHF. The rearrangement links TRBV12-3 or TRBV12-4 to TRBJ2-3; D unclear. Gene TRBJ1-5 matches the end of the DNA better, so the J call may be wrong. The CDR3 consists of 11 residues.

The genes are TRBV11-1 and TRBJ2-7; a weak D match, TRBD1 (6 bases). The V gene lost 7 bases and the J gene lost 9 bases, with 28 bases spanning the gap. Germline assignment: CDR1 SGHAT and CDR2 FQDESV (reference sequence). CDR3 length: 16 amino acids. CDR3: CASNLRVRAFLGAQYF. The CDR3 region has the DNA TGTGCCAGCAACCTGCGCGTCAGGGCGTTCCTGGGGGCGCAGTACTTC.

With regard to this clonotype: At one end the junction does not follow the germline gene, possibly because of a read error. This chain uses TRBV7-9 with TRBJ2-2; D remains unclear. The CDR3 extends over 16 amino acids. Germline V gene lookup returns CDR1 SEHNR and CDR2 FQNEAQ (reference sequence). The CDR3 sequence: CASSYAQRPFIGELFF. For the CDR3, the DNA is TGTGCCAGTAGCTATGCGCAAAGGCCCTTTATCGGGGAGCTGTTTTTT.

A word on this clonotype: Germline is not matched at one junction end, which may reflect a read error. In DNA, the CDR3 is TGCGCCAGCTCGAGTCGGGATGAGCAGTTGTTC. Protein: CASSSRDEQLF. The chain combines TRBV6-6 with TRBJ2-1, with D possibly being TRBD2 (5 bases). The V gene's germline CDR1 is MNHNY and CDR2 SVGAGI (reference sequence). The CDR3 loop spans 11 amino acids.

Comment on this clonotype: Its ends do not fully match the called genes, so a read error is possible. V is TRBV4-3 and J is TRBJ2-7, with D maybe TRBD1 (6 bases). This CDR3 is 12 amino acids long. Germline V CDR1 and CDR2: LGHNA, YSLEER. The CDR3 reads CACSQEGGEQYF. The DNA for the CDR3 is TGCGCCTGCAGCCAGGAAGGGGGAGAGCAATATTTC.

As for this clonotype: The germline gene is not matched at one end of the junction; a read error may be the cause. The rearrangement uses TRBV12-3 or TRBV12-4 and TRBJ2-1, with D perhaps TRBD2 (6 bases). The CDR3 has 15 residues. CDR3 bases: TGTGCCAGCATTTTAGCAGCGGGTGTGGGTAATGAGCAGTTCTTC. It yields the protein CASILAAGVGNEQFF.

The sample holds one count of this clonotype. The junction departs from the called germline gene at one end, perhaps through a read error. The V gene is TRBV6-5, the J gene TRBJ2-5, with 7 bases identical to TRBD1. This CDR3 spans 13 amino acids. Germline CDR1 reads MNHEY; CDR2 reads SVGAGI. CDR3 loop: CASRRTGQETQYF. CDR3 coding DNA: TGCGCCAGCAGACGGACAGGCCAAGAGACCCAGTACTTC.

As concerns this clonotype: Sequence at one end of the junction differs from germline and may be a read error. V is TRBV11-2 and J is TRBJ1-1, with unresolved D. This CDR3 is built from 14 residues. Germline CDR1 and CDR2: SGHAT and FQNNGV. CDR3 sequence reads: CAISPLWPNTDAFF. Here the CDR3 DNA reads TGTGCCATCAGCCCCCTCTGGCCGAACACTGACGCTTTCTTT. The full variable domain, in which reference TRBV11-2 and TRBJ1-1 provide the parts outside the CDR3, is EAGVAQSPRYKIIEKRQSVAFWCNPISGHATLYWYQQILGQGPKLLIQFQNNGVVDDSQLPKDRFSAERLKGVDSTLKIQPAKLEDSAVYLCAISPLWPNTDAFFGQGTRLTVV.

This clonotype counts as medium-sized. V usage is TRBV11-3 and J usage is TRBJ2-2; D may be TRBD1 (6 bases). CDR1 and CDR2 (germline): SGHNT, YENEEA. The germline V and J ends were trimmed by 3 bases and 10 bases, with 18 bases remaining between them. The CDR3 runs 15 residues. The chain's CDR3 is CASSLSPRGDAELFF. The CDR3 DNA follows: TGTGCCAGCAGCTTGTCCCCCAGGGGCGATGCGGAGCTGTTTTTT. Full variable domain (rest looked up from reference TRBV11-3 and TRBJ2-2): EAGVVQSPRYKIIEKKQPVAFWCNPISGHNTLYWYLQNLGQGPELLIRYENEEAVDDSQLPKDRFSAERLKGVDSTLKIQPAELGDSAVYLCASSLSPRGDAELFFGEGSRLTVL.

With respect to this clonotype: A much larger clone is a single base away; this may be a read error. The V and J genes are TRBV6-2 or TRBV6-3 and TRBJ2-2; TRBD1 matches at 10 bases. There are 15 residues in the CDR3. Germline V gene data show CDR1 as MNHEY and CDR2 as SVGEGT. CDR3 region: CASTSGTGDTGKLFF. CDR3 DNA: TGTGCCAGCACCTCCGGGACAGGGGACACCGGGAAGCTGTTTTTT.

The table lists this clonotype with a count of one. Without the conserved terminal phenylalanine or tryptophan, this CDR3 likely stems from a read error. This chain uses TRBV6-1 with TRBJ2-5; TRBD2 is a possible D gene (5 bases). V was trimmed by 10 bases and J by 0 bases, leaving 12 bases between them. This CDR3 has 13 residues. From germline, CDR1 is MNHNS and CDR2 SASEGT. CDR3: CATGLADQETQYY. The CDR3 region has the DNA TGTGCCACCGGACTGGCGGACCAAGAGACCCAGTACTAC.

A note on this clonotype: Compared with germline, one end of the junction differs, possibly owing to a read error. CDR3: CDSSLDPGETSTSTQYF. The DNA of the CDR3 is TGTGACAGCAGCTTAGATCCGGGGGAGACTAGCACAAGTACGCAGTATTTT. J is TRBJ2-3 and V is TRBV11-2; 7 bases fit TRBD2. Germline V lookup: CDR1 SGHAT, CDR2 FQNNGV. This CDR3 spans 17 amino acids.

Notes on this clonotype: A read error may produce the germline difference seen at one junction end. The rearrangement joins TRBV2 to TRBJ1-5; D gene uncertain. Looked up from germline, CDR1 is SNHLY and CDR2 is FYNNEI. The CDR3 contains 15 residues. The CDR3 DNA reads as TGTACCAGCAGGCTAGACCCCCTCGGAGATCAGCCCCAGCATTTT. This encodes CTSRLDPLGDQPQHF. The full variable domain, completed using reference TRBV2 and TRBJ1-5, is EPEVTQTPSHQVTQMGQEVILRCVPISNHLYFYWYRQILGQKVEFLVSFYNNEISEKSEIFDDQFSVERPDGSNFTLKIRSTKLEDSAMYFCTSRLDPLGDQPQHFGDGTRLSIL.

To note about this clonotype: The CDR3 does not end in the conserved phenylalanine or tryptophan, so this is likely a read error. The rearrangement joins TRBV11-3 to TRBJ2-1; D gene unclear. Germline V gives CDR1 SGHNT, CDR2 YENEEA. CDR3 length equals 12 residues. Trimming removed 9 bases from V and 8 bases from J, with 14 bases in between. The CDR3: CASNLNAYEQFL. DNA of the CDR3: TGTGCCAGTAACTTAAATGCCTATGAGCAGTTCTTA.

Remarks on this clonotype: The CDR3 ends on some other residue instead of the conserved phenylalanine or tryptophan, so this is likely a read error. The chain couples TRBV28 to TRBJ1-5, with 7 bases lining up with TRBD1. The ends lost 4 bases at V and 0 bases at J; junction bases unmatched: 6. CDR3 length equals 16 residues. Looked up from germline, CDR1 is MDHEN and CDR2 is SYDVKM. The CDR3 bases are TGTGCCAGCAGTTCCCTAGGGGACAGTAGCAATCAGCCCCAGCATTAT. Translation: CASSSLGDSSNQPQHY.

This clonotype has just one count. The chain has TRBV4-3 and TRBJ1-2, with D possibly matching TRBD1 (5 bases). V dropped 0 bases and J dropped 6 bases, with 14 bases sitting between them. Germline V gene lookup returns CDR1 LGHNA and CDR2 YSLEER. This CDR3 is built from 15 residues. CDR3 sequence: CASSQESGIGDGYTF. In DNA, the CDR3 is TGCGCCAGCAGCCAAGAATCCGGGATAGGGGATGGCTACACCTTC.

As concerns this clonotype: Since the CDR3 does not end with the conserved phenylalanine or tryptophan, this likely comes from a read error. The rearrangement links TRBV29-1 to TRBJ2-3; weak D call: TRBD1 (5 bases). The CDR3 totals 16 residues. Trimming shortened V by 0 bases and J by 1 base, and 14 bases separated the two germline ends. Germline V gene data show CDR1 as SQVTM and CDR2 as ANQGSEA. This chain's CDR3 is CSVEDRWGRGTDTQYY. The CDR3 DNA reads as TGCAGCGTTGAAGATCGCTGGGGCCGGGGCACAGATACGCAGTATTAT.

A note on this clonotype: The missing conserved phenylalanine or tryptophan at the end of this CDR3 makes a read error likely. The gene calls are TRBV12-3 or TRBV12-4 and TRBJ2-3, with D unclear. The CDR3 totals 14 residues. The CDR3 sequence: CASSLLRSTATQYI. The DNA of the CDR3 is TGTGCCAGCAGTTTATTACGGAGCACAGCTACGCAGTATATT.

Points on this clonotype: At one end, the junction sequence differs from germline, possibly due to a read error. The chain carries TRBV28 and TRBJ2-7; D ambiguous. The CDR3 extends over 14 amino acids. CDR1 is MDHEN, CDR2 SYDVKM, per germline. This CDR3 is CASSHVLRAFEQYF. The DNA of the CDR3 is TGTGCCAGCTCCCATGTACTACGGGCCTTCGAGCAATACTTC.

As for this clonotype: The junction shows a germline mismatch at one end, possibly a read error. The gene calls are TRBV30 and TRBJ2-1; TRBD2 aligns across 8 bases. Germline V CDR1 and CDR2: GTSNPN, SVGIG (reference sequence). The CDR3 extends over 13 amino acids. CDR3 sequence reads: CVWSPSGGNEQFF. The CDR3 bases are TGTGTCTGGAGTCCCAGCGGGGGCAATGAGCAGTTCTTC.

The rearrangement uses TRBV29-1 and TRBJ1-1; perhaps TRBD1 as D (5 bases). V was clipped by 8 bases and J by 11 bases, with 21 bases between them. CDR3 length equals 12 residues. From germline, CDR1 is SQVTM and CDR2 ANQGSEA. CDR3 sequence (DNA): TGCAGCAGTGACGGGGGTCCCAGGAAGGCTTTCTTT. Protein: CSSDGGPRKAFF.

This clonotype turned up a few times. Given a much more abundant clone one base away, this may be a read error. V and J are TRBV4-1 and TRBJ2-5; 9 bases line up with TRBD1. Germline V gene lookup returns CDR1 MGHRA and CDR2 YSYEKL. This CDR3 contains 16 residues. CDR3 loop: CTSSQGDRGLIETQYF. In nucleotides, the CDR3 is TGCACCAGCAGCCAAGGAGACAGGGGGTTGATAGAGACCCAGTACTTC.

Note on this clonotype: The junction differs from germline at one of its ends, possibly a read error. V is TRBV29-1 and J is TRBJ2-3, with a tentative D call TRBD1 (5 bases). The CDR3 consists of 11 residues. Germline values: CDR1 SQVTM, CDR2 ANQGSEA. CDR3 sequence (DNA): TGCAGCGTTGAACTCACAGGTACGCAGAATTTT. Its protein product is CSVELTGTQNF.

Points on this clonotype: A junction end diverges from the germline sequence, so it may reflect a read error. The J gene is TRBJ2-1, the V gene TRBV11-3, with unresolved D. Germline V gives CDR1 SGHNT, CDR2 YENEEA. This CDR3 region has 15 residues. The CDR3 loop is CASSPLFVENNGQFF. CDR3 nucleotides: TGTGCCAGCAGCCCCCTCTTTGTTGAGAACAATGGGCAGTTCTTC. Looking up the rest from reference TRBV11-3 and TRBJ2-1 gives the full variable domain: EAGVVQSPRYKIIEKKQPVAFWCNPISGHNTLYWYLQNLGQGPELLIRYENEEAVDDSQLPKDRFSAERLKGVDSTLKIQPAELGDSAVYLCASSPLFVENNGQFFGPGTRLTVL.

Notes on this clonotype: A much larger clone sits a single nucleotide away, making a read error possible. This CDR3 is missing its conserved last phenylalanine or tryptophan, likely due to a read error. CDR3 in DNA: TGTGCCAGCAGTTGCGCCGGGGGGTCTAATTCACCCCTCCACCTT. This sequence encodes CASSCAGGSNSPLHL. The rearrangement joins TRBV6-5 to TRBJ1-6, with a tentative D call TRBD1 (5 bases). The CDR3 contains 15 residues. With 4 bases removed from V and 6 bases from J, the gap between germline ends came to 13 bases. In germline, CDR1 is MNHEY, CDR2 SVGAGI.

With respect to this clonotype: Its ends do not fully match the called genes, so a read error is possible. V usage is TRBV5-1 and J usage is TRBJ2-2; 7 bases match TRBD1. The germline CDR1 and CDR2 sequences are SGHRS and YFSETQ. This CDR3 contains 15 residues. The CDR3 loop reads CASSDRVPNLGELFF. The DNA for the CDR3 is TGTGCCAGCAGCGACAGGGTCCCGAACCTCGGGGAGCTGTTTTTT.

As for this clonotype: No conserved phenylalanine or tryptophan ends this CDR3, so it is likely a read error. V usage is TRBV28 and J usage is TRBJ1-2; possible D gene TRBD1, 5 bases. The germline V gene has CDR1 MDHEN and CDR2 SYDVKM. The CDR3 extends over 15 amino acids. In DNA, the CDR3 is TGTGCCAGCACCCCGGCGGGGGGAGTTAACTGTGGCTACACCATC. Translated: CASTPAGGVNCGYTI.

The count of this clonotype is one. The junction departs from germline at one end; a sequencing error may be responsible. The chain carries TRBV11-2 and TRBJ1-2; D not resolved. From germline, CDR1 is SGHAT and CDR2 FQNNGV. There are 13 residues in the CDR3. In DNA form, the CDR3 reads TGTGCCAGCGGCTTGGATAGGGACTATGGCTACACCTTC. Protein: CASGLDRDYGYTF.